These 20 T cell receptor beta chains were sequenced from one sample in a study of shared T cell receptors in the human thymus. The data were produced by immunoSEQ multiplex PCR, yet TCRdb's version contains in-frame clones alone and is incomplete. The sample consists of under 700,000 clones, about 84% of them appearing once. This sample also appeared in a second study, on human thymus T cells.

The sequenced material came from thymocytes. All receptors derive from a boy under two years old with a congenital heart defect.

This clone was picked up a small number of times. The V call is TRBV28, the J call TRBJ1-2, with 7 bases that match TRBD1. This CDR3 has 13 residues. Per the germline V gene, CDR1 is MDHEN and CDR2 is SYDVKM. V dropped 5 bases and J dropped 6; count of bases not matched to a gene: 6. CDR3 coding DNA: TGTGCCAGCAGTAGGGGGCAATATGATGGCTACACCTTC. Translation: CASSRGQYDGYTF.

The gene calls are TRBV11-3 and TRBJ1-1; D is ambiguous. The CDR3 covers 11 residues. Germline V gene data show CDR1 as SGHNT and CDR2 as YENEEA. Trimming stripped 5 bases from V and 11 bases from J, with 12 bases between. In nucleotides, the CDR3 is TGTGCCAGCAGCGCGGGCAATCGGGCTTTCTTT. It translates to CASSAGNRAFF.

This chain uses TRBV15 with TRBJ2-1; no firm D call. There are 13 residues in the CDR3. Trimming removed 3 bases from V and 5 bases from J, with 8 bases in between. The V gene's germline CDR1 is LNHNV and CDR2 YYDKDF (reference sequence). The CDR3 coding sequence is TGTGCCACCAGCAGCGTATTCCACAATGAGCAGTTCTTC. Translating gives CATSSVFHNEQFF.

This chain uses TRBV14 with TRBJ1-2, with 8 bases identical to TRBD1. Germline-derived CDR1 and CDR2 are SGHDN and FVKESK. The junction had 15 bases not matched to a gene; V was cut back by 3 bases and J by 3 bases. This CDR3 contains 18 residues. CDR3 in amino acids: CASSQDRDRRRGDYGYTF. CDR3 nucleotide sequence: TGTGCCAGCAGCCAGGACCGGGACAGGCGACGGGGAGACTATGGCTACACCTTC.

The gene calls are TRBV11-2 and TRBJ2-3; D unresolved. This CDR3 spans 11 amino acids. Per germline, CDR1 SGHAT and CDR2 FQNNGV. The germline V and J ends were trimmed by 4 bases and 4 bases, with 3 bases remaining between them. The CDR3 loop is CASSSSDTQYF. The CDR3 nucleotides read TGTGCCAGCAGCTCGTCAGATACGCAGTATTTT.

The V and J genes are TRBV15 and TRBJ2-2; weak D call: TRBD2 (6 bases). The V gene's germline CDR1 is LNHNV and CDR2 YYDKDF (reference sequence). Trimming took 1 base from V and 3 from J, leaving 12 bases between them. The CDR3 contains 16 residues. The CDR3 protein is CATSRGEAGHTGELFF. CDR3 sequence (DNA): TGTGCCACCAGCAGAGGGGAGGCAGGGCACACCGGGGAGCTGTTTTTT.

This clone appeared once. The chain joins TRBV6-6 to TRBJ2-3, with D hard to call. Germline V gene sequence: CDR1 MNHNY, CDR2 SVGAGI (reference sequence). Trimming took 5 bases from V and 2 from J, leaving 8 bases between them. The CDR3 is made up of 13 amino acids. The CDR3 sequence: CASSGAFTDTQYF. In nucleotides, the CDR3 is TGTGCCAGCAGTGGAGCGTTCACAGATACGCAGTATTTT.

The chain carries TRBV12-5 and TRBJ1-2, with D maybe TRBD1 (6 bases). CDR1 is LGHNT, CDR2 FRNRAP, per germline. This CDR3 is 16 amino acids long. V was shortened by 0 bases and J by 4 bases, with 15 bases between the two germline ends. CDR3 DNA sequence: TGTGCTAGTGGTTTGGTACACTGGGGGGGCATCTATGGCTACACCTTC. Translation: CASGLVHWGGIYGYTF.

This chain joins TRBV19 and TRBJ2-2; 9 positions agree with TRBD1. J lost 4 bases, V lost 6 bases, and 6 bases had no gene match. Germline V gives CDR1 LNHDA, CDR2 SQIVND (reference sequence). The CDR3 spans 15 residues. CDR3 bases: TGTGCCAGTAGGGGGACAGGGATATTCACCGGGGAGCTGTTTTTT. Encoded protein: CASRGTGIFTGELFF.

The genes are TRBV4-2 and TRBJ2-7; a possible D gene is TRBD1 (6 bases). Trimming shortened V by 3 bases and J by 0 bases, and 12 bases separated the two germline ends. Per germline, CDR1 LGHNA and CDR2 YNFKEQ. The CDR3 contains 15 residues. The CDR3 bases are TGTGCCAGCAGCCAGACCTCGGACAGCTCCTACGAGCAGTACTTC. It yields the protein CASSQTSDSSYEQYF.

The chain has TRBV4-3 and TRBJ1-5; no clear D gene. V was pared by 1 base and J by 0 bases, with 13 bases between. The length of the CDR3 is 17 residues. CDR1 is LGHNA, CDR2 YSLEER, per germline. This CDR3 reads CASSQVATTSSNQPQHF. In DNA, the CDR3 is TGCGCCAGCAGCCAAGTAGCGACAACGAGTAGCAATCAGCCCCAGCATTTT.

The CDR3 DNA sequence: TGTGCCAGCAGCCTCACAGGGTCGTCGGGCTCCTACGAGCAGTACTTC. Translation gives CASSLTGSSGSYEQYF. V gene TRBV11-1 combines with J gene TRBJ2-7, with D maybe TRBD1 (6 bases). This CDR3 is built from 16 residues. CDR1 is SGHAT, CDR2 FQDESV, per germline (reference sequence). The V and J ends lost 5 bases and 0 bases respectively, with 17 bases between them.

The gene calls are TRBV5-1 and TRBJ1-1; 11 positions match TRBD1. Germline CDR1 and CDR2: SGHRS and YFSETQ. V dropped 0 bases and J dropped 4; count of bases not matched to a gene: 5. CDR3 length equals 16 residues. DNA for the CDR3: TGCGCCAGCAGCTTGGAGGGACAGGGGGTTGGCACTGAAGCTTTCTTT. It yields the protein CASSLEGQGVGTEAFF.

The gene calls are TRBV5-6 and TRBJ2-2, with 9 positions matching TRBD2. V lost 1 base to trimming and J lost 0 bases; unmatched junction nucleotides: 7. From germline, CDR1 is SGHDT and CDR2 YYEEEE. CDR3 size: 18 residues. The CDR3 loop is CASSLSPAGGPNTGELFF. The CDR3 nucleotides are TGTGCCAGCAGCTTGAGTCCAGCGGGAGGACCGAACACCGGGGAGCTGTTTTTT.

This clone was picked up one time. The chain is built from TRBV15 and TRBJ2-3; no clear D gene. V lost 3 bases and J 2 bases, leaving 9 bases between the germline ends. CDR3 size: 14 residues. Germline assignment: CDR1 LNHNV and CDR2 YYDKDF (reference sequence). The CDR3 region has the DNA TGTGCCACCAGCAGGGGCAGCCTCACAGATACGCAGTATTTT. This encodes CATSRGSLTDTQYF. The variable domain in full, completed from reference TRBV15 and TRBJ2-3, reads DAMVIQNPRYQVTQFGKPVTLSCSQTLNHNVMYWYQQKSSQAPKLLFHYYDKDFNNEADTPDNFQSRRPNTSFCFLDIRSPGLGDTAMYLCATSRGSLTDTQYFGPGTRLTVL.

V usage is TRBV5-1 and J usage is TRBJ2-7; the D gene is possibly TRBD1 (6 bases). Germline CDR1 reads SGHRS; CDR2 reads YFSETQ. There are 15 residues in the CDR3. V was clipped by 7 bases and J by 2 bases, with 19 bases between them. DNA for the CDR3: TGCGCCAGCCGATCAATAGGGACATTTCCCTACGAGCAGTACTTC. It encodes CASRSIGTFPYEQYF. Supplemented by reference TRBV5-1 and TRBJ2-7, the full variable domain reads KAGVTQTPRYLIKTRGQQVTLSCSPISGHRSVSWYQQTPGQGLQFLFEYFSETQRNKGNFPGRFSGRQFSNSRSEMNVSTLELGDSALYLCASRSIGTFPYEQYFGPGTRLTVT.

This chain links TRBV7-9 with TRBJ1-5; D perhaps matches TRBD1 (5 bases). Germline CDR1 SEHNR, CDR2 FQNEAQ (reference sequence). This CDR3 region has 18 residues. Between the trimmed V and J ends, which lost 5 bases and 0 bases, there was a span of 20 bases. This chain's CDR3 is CASSPSGGSLYSNQPQHF. CDR3 coding DNA: TGTGCCAGCAGCCCCTCGGGGGGGAGCCTTTATAGCAATCAGCCCCAGCATTTT.

J is TRBJ2-2 and V is TRBV27, with 8 bases that match TRBD1. This CDR3 region has 15 residues. The V gene end was trimmed by 8 bases and the J gene end by 1 base; junction bases not matched to a gene: 6. Germline V gene sequence: CDR1 MNHEY, CDR2 SMNVEV (reference sequence). This CDR3 reads CASGDRGWNTGELFF. In DNA form, the CDR3 reads TGTGCCAGCGGTGACAGGGGATGGAACACCGGGGAGCTGTTTTTT.

The chain uses TRBV28 and TRBJ1-5, with 7 bases fitting TRBD1. CDR3 length equals 17 residues. Germline V gene lookup returns CDR1 MDHEN and CDR2 SYDVKM. The junction had 10 bases not matched to a gene; V was cut back by 5 bases and J by 0 bases. CDR3 coding DNA: TGTGCCAGCAGTCCTGTGGGGGACAGCTATAGCAATCAGCCCCAGCATTTT. It translates to CASSPVGDSYSNQPQHF.

The chain uses TRBV28 and TRBJ1-4; 7 bases are a match to TRBD1. V trimming: 8 bases; J trimming: 3 bases; junction bases outside the gene matches: 6. The CDR3 totals 14 residues. Germline V gene data show CDR1 as MDHEN and CDR2 as SYDVKM. CDR3 loop: CASGTGAANEKLFF. DNA for the CDR3: TGTGCCAGCGGCACAGGGGCCGCTAATGAAAAACTGTTTTTT. Full variable domain (missing parts from reference TRBV28 and TRBJ1-4): DVKVTQSSRYLVKRTGEKVFLECVQDMDHENMFWYRQDPGLGLRLIYFSYDVKMKEKGDIPEGYSVSREKKERFSLILESASTNQTSMYLCASGTGAANEKLFFGSGTQLSVL.